Below, 11 T cell receptor beta chains from the same sample are listed, as sequenced in a study of shared clonotypes between healthy human individuals (dated by TCRdb to the early 2020s). CD8 naive samples were CD45RO-negative cells positively selected for CCR7, giving a CD45RA+CCR7+ population that excluded TemRA cells. Libraries were constructed by the immunoSEQ multiplex PCR assay. The table was pulled from immuneACCESS by TCRdb, which kept in-frame rearrangements only. Such tables lose some clones; where checked, under half of the loss comes from unresolved V genes, and the rest has no known cause. Within this sample are approximately 2,200,000 clones, with roughly 91% of them counted one time only. Clones ranked in the top ten supply more than 1.5% of the sample. Sequencing used naive CD8+ T cells from PBMCs. The cell subset or site label on this specimen signifies: CD45RA+CCR7+. Receptor source: a young man in good health. Some clones in this sample may be carry-over from other donors' samples.

The V and J genes are TRBV11-2 and TRBJ2-1, with 7 bases lining up with TRBD2. This CDR3 contains 16 residues. Losses at the gene ends were 1 base for V and 9 bases for J; bases not matched to a gene: 12. The germline gives CDR1 SGHAT, CDR2 FQNNGV. Here the CDR3 reads CASSLVSSWTGGEQFF. In nucleotides, the CDR3 is TGTGCCAGCAGCTTAGTAAGCTCGTGGACGGGGGGTGAGCAGTTCTTC.

The V call is TRBV29-1, the J call TRBJ2-7, with TRBD2 identical over 13 bases. This CDR3 spans 13 amino acids. The germline V gene encodes CDR1 SQVTM and CDR2 ANQGSEA. V lost 4 bases and J lost 4; bases outside the gene matches: 1. The CDR3 reads CSVGGLAGYEQYF. In DNA form, the CDR3 reads TGCAGCGTTGGGGGACTAGCGGGATACGAGCAGTACTTC.

The V call is TRBV11-2, the J call TRBJ2-2; D unclear. Germline V gene lookup returns CDR1 SGHAT and CDR2 FQNNGV. Trimming cost V 0 bases and J 5 bases, with 7 bases left between them. The CDR3 covers 14 residues. The CDR3 region has the DNA TGTGCCAGCAGCTTAGAGTGGGGAACCGGGGAGCTGTTTTTT. It translates to CASSLEWGTGELFF.

V and J are TRBV7-2 and TRBJ2-5; no definite D call. V lost 2 bases, J lost 2 bases, and 6 bases lay in between. Germline CDR1 SGHTA, CDR2 FQGNSA. This CDR3 has 13 residues. In DNA, the CDR3 is TGTGCCAGCAGCTTAATCGCGCAAGAGACCCAGTACTTC. Encoded protein: CASSLIAQETQYF.

V gene TRBV14 combines with J gene TRBJ2-7; D call uncertain. Per the germline V gene, CDR1 is SGHDN and CDR2 is FVKESK. CDR3 length: 12 residues. V was pared by 1 base and J by 7 bases, with 8 bases between. Here the CDR3 reads CASSQGPREQYF. For the CDR3, the DNA is TGTGCCAGCAGCCAAGGGCCGCGAGAGCAGTACTTC. Full variable domain (outside the CDR3, taken from reference TRBV14 and TRBJ2-7): EAGVTQFPSHSVIEKGQTVTLRCDPISGHDNLYWYRRVMGKEIKFLLHFVKESKQDESGMPNNRFLAERTGGTYSTLKVQPAELEDSGVYFCASSQGPREQYFGPGTRLTVT.

This chain uses TRBV5-5 with TRBJ1-2, with D hard to call. The germline V and J ends were trimmed by 2 bases and 2 bases, with 7 bases remaining between them. Looked up from germline, CDR1 is SGHKS and CDR2 is YYEKEE (reference sequence). The CDR3 is 13 residues long. The CDR3 here is CASSFPDNYGYTF. The CDR3 DNA reads as TGTGCCAGCAGCTTTCCTGACAACTATGGCTACACCTTC. The full variable domain, completed using reference TRBV5-5 and TRBJ1-2, is DAGVTQSPTHLIKTRGQQVTLRCSPISGHKSVSWYQQVLGQGPQFIFQYYEKEERGRGNFPDRFSARQFPNYSSELNVNALLLGDSALYLCASSFPDNYGYTFGSGTRLTVV.

The CDR3 spells CASRGAYGANVLTF. CDR3 nucleotide sequence: TGTGCCAGCAGGGGGGCTTATGGGGCCAACGTCCTGACTTTC. The chain joins TRBV2 to TRBJ2-6; TRBD1 might be the D (6 bases). V was trimmed by 6 bases and J by 3 bases, leaving 9 bases between them. Looked up from germline, CDR1 is SNHLY and CDR2 is FYNNEI. This CDR3 comprises 14 residues. Drawing the rest from reference TRBV2 and TRBJ2-6, the complete variable domain is EPEVTQTPSHQVTQMGQEVILRCVPISNHLYFYWYRQILGQKVEFLVSFYNNEISEKSEIFDDQFSVERPDGSNFTLKIRSTKLEDSAMYFCASRGAYGANVLTFGAGSRLTVL.

Comments on this clone: Additional DNA sequences in this sample encode the identical CDR3. The chain uses TRBV7-9 and TRBJ2-7; TRBD2 might be the D (6 bases). The CDR3 contains 12 residues. Per the germline V gene, CDR1 is SEHNR and CDR2 is FQNEAQ (reference sequence). V lost 5 bases to trimming and J lost 7 bases, with 12 bases between them. CDR3 sequence (DNA): TGTGCCAGCAGCCCTGGGCGGGGAGAGCAGTACTTC. This codes for CASSPGRGEQYF.

This chain joins TRBV4-3 and TRBJ1-3; no clear D. The germline V gene has CDR1 LGHNA and CDR2 YSLEER. This CDR3 spans 16 amino acids. V was trimmed by 4 bases and J by 0 bases, leaving 13 bases between them. DNA for the CDR3: TGCGCCAGCAGCCTCACACGGCAGAACTCTGGAAACACCATATATTTT. It specifies CASSLTRQNSGNTIYF.

V and J are TRBV6-5 and TRBJ1-4; a possible D gene is TRBD1 (6 bases). V lost 6 bases and J 7 bases, leaving 18 bases between the germline ends. Germline loops: CDR1 MNHEY, CDR2 SVGAGI. There are 15 residues in the CDR3. CDR3 residues: CASRSRGRAGEKLFF. The CDR3 coding sequence is TGTGCCAGCAGGTCCAGGGGTAGGGCGGGTGAAAAACTGTTTTTT.

The gene calls are TRBV7-9 and TRBJ2-3; the match to TRBD2 covers 12 bases. V shed 3 bases and J 5 bases; nucleotides not matched to a gene: 3. Germline loops: CDR1 SEHNR, CDR2 FQNEAQ (reference sequence). The CDR3 loop spans 15 amino acids. For the CDR3, the DNA is TGTGCCAGCAGCTTCCTAGCGGGAGGGGGAGATACGCAGTATTTT. This gives the protein CASSFLAGGGDTQYF.